Listed here are 30 T cell receptor beta chains from one sample, sequenced in a study of blood T cell repertoires in COVID-19. Generated by immunoSEQ multiplex PCR, the TCRdb table keeps only in-frame clones and is missing some. The profile shows 390,000 or so clones, 87% of them singletons. Material: PBMCs or T cells enriched from blood (not recorded which). The receptor set was obtained from a woman between 50 and 59 years old who had recovered from COVID-19.

The J gene is TRBJ2-3, the V gene TRBV7-6; D gene ambiguous. Deletions cut 4 bases from V and 2 bases from J, with 7 bases between. CDR1 is SGHVS and CDR2 is FNYEAQ in the germline V gene. This CDR3 has 13 amino acids. CDR3 nucleotide sequence: TGTGCCAGCAGCTCTATCTACACAGATACGCAGTATTTT. Its protein is CASSSIYTDTQYF.

In DNA, the CDR3 is TGCGCCAGCAGCTTGGCTAGCGGGGGGTTTAATGAGCAGTTCTTC. This sequence encodes CASSLASGGFNEQFF. The rearrangement uses TRBV5-1 and TRBJ2-1; 11 bases are shared with TRBD2. Germline CDR1 is SGHRS and CDR2 is YFSETQ. The V and J ends lost 0 bases and 7 bases, in that order; junction bases with no gene match: 3. The CDR3 contains 15 residues.

This clone was recorded once. The V gene is TRBV19, the J gene TRBJ1-2; tentatively, D is TRBD1 (6 bases). V lost 7 bases and J lost 2, with 11 bases in between. The CDR3 totals 13 residues. Germline V gives CDR1 LNHDA, CDR2 SQIVND (reference sequence). The CDR3 spells CASIPQGNYGYTF. CDR3 bases: TGTGCCAGTATCCCACAGGGAAACTATGGCTACACCTTC.

The rearrangement joins TRBV27 to TRBJ1-5, with D unresolved. Germline assignment: CDR1 MNHEY and CDR2 SMNVEV (reference sequence). V gave up 4 bases and J gave up 3 bases, with 13 bases separating them. This CDR3 has 15 amino acids. The CDR3 bases are TGTGCCAGCAGTTCAGGAGGCCTAACCAATCAGCCCCAGCATTTT. Amino acids: CASSSGGLTNQPQHF.

The chain recombines TRBV30 with TRBJ2-3, with a possible D match to TRBD1 (7 bases). CDR1 GTSNPN and CDR2 SVGIG come from the germline V gene (reference sequence). V gave up 7 bases and J gave up 4 bases, with 18 bases separating them. The CDR3 extends over 14 amino acids. CDR3: CASSRQGGSDTQYF. The CDR3 DNA is TGTGCCTCTTCCCGACAGGGAGGTTCAGATACGCAGTATTTT.

The rearrangement joins TRBV19 to TRBJ1-1, with a tentative D call TRBD1 (5 bases). Germline CDR1 is LNHDA and CDR2 is SQIVND (reference sequence). The V end lost 3 bases, the J end lost 11 bases, and 13 bases lay between the germline ends. The CDR3 spans 12 residues. The CDR3 spells CASSMGGVWAFF. The CDR3 DNA is TGTGCCAGTAGTATGGGGGGGGTTTGGGCTTTCTTT.

The V gene is TRBV19, the J gene TRBJ1-1; D not resolved. With 5 bases removed from V and 4 bases from J, the gap between germline ends came to 17 bases. This CDR3 contains 15 residues. Germline V gives CDR1 LNHDA, CDR2 SQIVND (reference sequence). The CDR3 sequence: CASSALSAVVTEAFF. In DNA, the CDR3 is TGTGCCAGTAGTGCCCTAAGTGCCGTTGTCACTGAAGCTTTCTTT.

The V call is TRBV13, the J call TRBJ2-5; 8 bases agree with TRBD2. Looked up from germline, CDR1 is PRHDT and CDR2 is FYEKMQ (reference sequence). V lost 5 bases to trimming and J lost 2 bases; unmatched junction nucleotides: 7. CDR3 length: 15 amino acids. Here the CDR3 reads CASSPGAGAQETQYF. The CDR3 region has the DNA TGTGCCAGCAGCCCTGGAGCGGGGGCTCAAGAGACCCAGTACTTC.

The chain couples TRBV5-1 to TRBJ2-1; tentative D call: TRBD2 (5 bases). The CDR3 sequence is 17 residues long. From germline, CDR1 is SGHRS and CDR2 YFSETQ. V lost 2 bases, J lost 4 bases, and 19 bases lay in between. CDR3 amino acids: CASSFQPRGSGYNEQFF. CDR3 in DNA: TGCGCCAGCAGCTTTCAGCCTCGGGGTAGTGGTTACAATGAGCAGTTCTTC.

This clone was seen a handful of times. This chain connects TRBV30 to TRBJ1-2; D not resolved. The CDR3 is 11 residues long. Germline-derived CDR1 and CDR2 are GTSNPN and SVGIG (reference sequence). Trimming cost V 3 bases and J 6 bases, with 8 bases left between them. The CDR3: CAWRGRDGYTF. DNA for the CDR3: TGTGCCTGGAGGGGTCGGGATGGCTACACCTTC.

The chain couples TRBV7-2 to TRBJ2-5; the match to TRBD2 covers 11 bases. The germline V gene has CDR1 SGHTA and CDR2 FQGNSA. The junction had 8 bases not matched to a gene; V was cut back by 3 bases and J by 5 bases. The CDR3 consists of 16 residues. The CDR3 sequence: CASSFVAGGPGETQYF. The CDR3 region has the DNA TGTGCCAGCAGCTTTGTAGCGGGGGGGCCGGGGGAGACCCAGTACTTC.

V is TRBV28 and J is TRBJ1-5; TRBD1 aligns across 7 bases. This CDR3 is built from 14 residues. Germline V gene data show CDR1 as MDHEN and CDR2 as SYDVKM. The V segment lost 4 bases and the J segment 2 bases; nucleotides outside the gene matches: 2. The CDR3 protein is CASSSGGGNQPQHF. CDR3 DNA: TGTGCCAGCAGTTCAGGGGGTGGCAATCAGCCCCAGCATTTT.

V is TRBV6-5 and J is TRBJ1-1; tentatively, D is TRBD1 (5 bases). The CDR3 loop spans 13 amino acids. The V gene's germline CDR1 is MNHEY and CDR2 SVGAGI. V was pared by 7 bases and J by 0 bases, with 9 bases between. Here the CDR3 reads CASNLQVNTEAFF. The CDR3 region has the DNA TGTGCCAGCAACCTACAGGTGAACACTGAAGCTTTCTTT.

The chain joins TRBV5-1 to TRBJ2-2; 9 bases are a match to TRBD2. Germline loops: CDR1 SGHRS, CDR2 YFSETQ. CDR3 size: 16 residues. The V and J ends lost 5 bases and 2 bases, in that order; junction bases with no gene match: 7. In DNA form, the CDR3 reads TGCGCCAGCAGTCACACGACTAGCGGAAACACCGGGGAGCTGTTTTTT. This sequence encodes CASSHTTSGNTGELFF.

The CDR3 region is CASSLRWATNTEAFF. The CDR3 DNA sequence: TGTGCCAGCAGTTTGCGATGGGCCACGAACACTGAAGCTTTCTTT. V and J are TRBV28 and TRBJ1-1, with D uncertain. CDR1 is MDHEN and CDR2 is SYDVKM in the germline V gene. This CDR3 comprises 15 residues. Trimming took 3 bases from V and 1 from J, leaving 12 bases between them.

The chain links TRBV5-1 to TRBJ1-1; D is perhaps TRBD1 (5 bases). The CDR3 covers 15 residues. V was pared by 0 bases and J by 1 base, with 10 bases between. Germline V gives CDR1 SGHRS, CDR2 YFSETQ. The CDR3 bases are TGCGCCAGCAGCTTGGATGTAGGGGCGAACACTGAAGCTTTCTTT. Its protein product is CASSLDVGANTEAFF.

The chain uses TRBV28 and TRBJ1-1; 12 nucleotides align to TRBD1. The V segment lost 6 bases and the J segment 10 bases; nucleotides outside the gene matches: 12. This CDR3 spans 15 amino acids. Germline lookup yields CDR1 MDHEN and CDR2 SYDVKM. As DNA, the CDR3 is TGTGCCAGCAGGAGACCGGGACAGGGGGCGGGTGGAGCTTTCTTT. Protein product: CASRRPGQGAGGAFF.

This chain connects TRBV5-1 to TRBJ1-1; D is possibly TRBD1 (6 bases). The V end lost 3 bases, the J end lost 1 base, and 10 bases lay between the germline ends. This CDR3 comprises 14 residues. The germline gives CDR1 SGHRS, CDR2 YFSETQ. CDR3 residues: CASSSSTGNTEAFF. The CDR3 DNA sequence: TGCGCCAGCAGCTCGTCGACAGGGAACACTGAAGCTTTCTTT.

This chain joins TRBV4-2 and TRBJ1-4, with D possibly TRBD1 on 5 matching bases. Germline lookup yields CDR1 LGHNA and CDR2 YNFKEQ. Trimming stripped 0 bases from V and 3 bases from J, with 5 bases between. This CDR3 region has 14 residues. Here the CDR3 DNA reads TGTGCCAGCAGCCAAGAACAGGCTAATGAAAAACTGTTTTTT. Protein product: CASSQEQANEKLFF.

This chain links TRBV27 with TRBJ2-2, with unresolved D. V shed 3 bases and J shed 3 bases, with 5 bases lying between them. There are 13 residues in the CDR3. From germline, CDR1 is MNHEY and CDR2 SMNVEV (reference sequence). The CDR3 coding sequence is TGTGCCAGCAGTTTTATTTACACCGGGGAGCTGTTTTTT. This encodes CASSFIYTGELFF.

V is TRBV30 and J is TRBJ1-2; D gene unclear. With 1 base removed from V and 4 bases from J, the gap between germline ends came to 13 bases. The germline V gene has CDR1 GTSNPN and CDR2 SVGIG (reference sequence). The CDR3 consists of 14 residues. The CDR3 loop is CAWSDPYLVYGYTF. CDR3 nucleotide sequence: TGTGCCTGGAGTGACCCCTACCTCGTCTATGGCTACACCTTC.

V and J are TRBV19 and TRBJ2-7, with D maybe TRBD2 (6 bases). The germline V and J ends were trimmed by 7 bases and 6 bases, with 13 bases remaining between them. The CDR3 runs 12 residues. CDR1 is LNHDA, CDR2 SQIVND, per germline (reference sequence). CDR3 bases: TGTGCCAGTAATGGGGCGGGGCCCGAGCAGTACTTC. This gives the protein CASNGAGPEQYF.

This rearrangement joins TRBV5-1 to TRBJ2-2, with D tentatively TRBD1 (6 bases). CDR3 size: 16 residues. Germline V gene lookup returns CDR1 SGHRS and CDR2 YFSETQ. V lost 10 bases and J 4 bases, leaving 23 bases between the germline ends. This CDR3 reads CASSSSGHRVTGELFF. Written as DNA, the CDR3 is TGCGCCTCCTCAAGCAGTGGCCACAGGGTCACCGGGGAGCTGTTTTTT.

The genes are TRBV24-1 and TRBJ1-1, with 8 bases lining up with TRBD1. The germline gives CDR1 KGHDR, CDR2 SFDVKD. J gave up 4 bases and V 2 bases, and 2 bases lay outside the gene matches. The CDR3 totals 14 residues. CDR3 DNA: TGTGCCACCAGTGATTCCGACAGGGGCACTGAAGCTTTCTTT. It translates to CATSDSDRGTEAFF.

The V gene is TRBV19, the J gene TRBJ1-2; D might be TRBD1 (5 bases). There are 13 residues in the CDR3. Trimming shortened V by 3 bases and J by 6 bases, and 11 bases separated the two germline ends. The V gene's germline CDR1 is LNHDA and CDR2 SQIVND (reference sequence). CDR3 bases: TGTGCCAGTAGTATGGCGGGGCGGAATGGCTACACCTTC. It codes for CASSMAGRNGYTF.

The V and J genes are TRBV7-2 and TRBJ1-2; weak D call: TRBD1 (5 bases). Trimming cost V 0 bases and J 4 bases, with 12 bases left between them. CDR1 is SGHTA and CDR2 is FQGNSA in the germline V gene. The CDR3 consists of 15 residues. The CDR3, as DNA: TGTGCCAGCAGCTTAGCGGCAGGGAAGAGCTATGGCTACACCTTC. Protein product: CASSLAAGKSYGYTF.

V and J are TRBV7-9 and TRBJ2-1; 11 bases fit TRBD2. This CDR3 is 15 amino acids long. Per germline, CDR1 SEHNR and CDR2 FQNEAQ (reference sequence). V shed 4 bases and J 7 bases; nucleotides not matched to a gene: 6. The CDR3 loop reads CASSSIAGGLNEQFF. Written as DNA, the CDR3 is TGTGCCAGCAGCTCTATAGCGGGGGGGCTGAATGAGCAGTTCTTC.

V gene TRBV24-1 combines with J gene TRBJ1-2; D remains ambiguous. V lost 2 bases, J lost 4 bases, and 10 bases lay in between. The CDR3 totals 14 residues. Germline values: CDR1 KGHDR, CDR2 SFDVKD. CDR3 residues: CATSDSREVYGYTF. The CDR3 DNA follows: TGTGCCACCAGTGATTCGAGGGAGGTCTATGGCTACACCTTC.

CDR3 sequence reads: CASIGTFQQTEAFF. CDR3 in DNA: TGTGCCAGCATCGGGACTTTCCAACAGACTGAAGCTTTCTTT. This chain joins TRBV5-5 and TRBJ1-1; perhaps TRBD1 as D (5 bases). This CDR3 has 14 residues. The V end lost 6 bases, the J end lost 5 bases, and 17 bases lay between the germline ends. The germline gives CDR1 SGHKS, CDR2 YYEKEE (reference sequence).

The chain links TRBV28 to TRBJ1-3; 7 bases line up with TRBD1. CDR3 length: 16 residues. V was clipped by 5 bases and J by 0 bases; unmatched bases: 7. Germline-derived CDR1 and CDR2 are MDHEN and SYDVKM. The DNA of the CDR3 is TGTGCCAGCAGTCGCACGGGACAGTACTCTGGAAACACCATATATTTT. It specifies CASSRTGQYSGNTIYF.